The next 28 T cell receptor beta chains were all read from a single sample in a study of blood T cell repertoires in COVID-19. Libraries were prepared by immunoSEQ multiplex PCR; TCRdb keeps only in-frame clonotypes and omits some of them. The sample records 100,000 to 120,000 clones, roughly 84% being singletons. The sequencing input was peripheral blood. Receptors originate from a woman in her sixties or seventies who had recovered from COVID-19.

V is TRBV15 and J is TRBJ2-1, with 12 bases aligning to TRBD2. The germline gives CDR1 LNHNV, CDR2 YYDKDF (reference sequence). The CDR3 loop spans 15 amino acids. After removal of 5 bases from V and 6 bases from J, the junction contained 5 bases not matched to a gene. The DNA of the CDR3 is TGTGCCACCAGCGGACGACTAGCGGGAGTCAATGAGCAGTTCTTC. This translates into CATSGRLAGVNEQFF. The whole variable domain, filled in from reference TRBV15 and TRBJ2-1, reads DAMVIQNPRYQVTQFGKPVTLSCSQTLNHNVMYWYQQKSSQAPKLLFHYYDKDFNNEADTPDNFQSRRPNTSFCFLDIRSPGLGDTAMYLCATSGRLAGVNEQFFGPGTRLTVL.

The chain recombines TRBV10-3 with TRBJ2-5; 11 bases match TRBD2. CDR1 and CDR2 (germline): ENHRY, SYGVKD. The J segment lost 5 bases and the V segment lost 4 bases, leaving 18 bases of the junction unmatched. There are 19 residues in the CDR3. This CDR3 reads CAISAIRLAGGEAWETQYF. As DNA, the CDR3 is TGTGCCATCAGTGCAATTCGGCTAGCGGGGGGCGAGGCCTGGGAGACCCAGTACTTC.

The chain carries TRBV7-8 and TRBJ1-6; D is unclear. V was cut by 4 bases and J by 8 bases, with 15 bases left in between. In germline, CDR1 is SGHVS, CDR2 FQNEAQ. This CDR3 contains 15 residues. DNA of the CDR3: TGTGCCAGCAGCTCAACGGTTCAACGGGATTCACCCCTCCACTTT. This codes for CASSSTVQRDSPLHF.

The rearrangement joins TRBV4-3 to TRBJ1-3; D is uncertain. CDR1 is LGHNA, CDR2 YSLEER, per germline. V was clipped by 1 base and J by 4 bases, with 14 bases between them. The CDR3 length is 16 residues. The CDR3 is CASSQVMGGLGNTIYF. The DNA of the CDR3 is TGCGCCAGCAGCCAAGTAATGGGAGGACTCGGAAACACCATATATTTT.

J is TRBJ1-2 and V is TRBV2; a weak D match, TRBD1 (6 bases). This CDR3 has 14 amino acids. With 5 bases removed from V and 5 bases from J, the gap between germline ends came to 15 bases. Looked up from germline, CDR1 is SNHLY and CDR2 is FYNNEI. The CDR3 sequence is CASSRQTGIYGYTF. CDR3 coding DNA: TGTGCCAGCAGTCGCCAAACAGGGATTTATGGCTACACCTTC.

V usage is TRBV29-1 and J usage is TRBJ2-3; 9 bases map to TRBD1. The germline gives CDR1 SQVTM, CDR2 ANQGSEA. V was clipped by 7 bases and J by 3 bases; unmatched bases: 8. The CDR3 is made up of 14 amino acids. CDR3 in DNA: TGCAGCGAGACTGGGACAGGGCGGACAGATACGCAGTATTTT. It translates to CSETGTGRTDTQYF.

This clone was seen only a few times. The same CDR3 arises from other DNA sequences in this sample as well. The gene calls are TRBV4-3 and TRBJ2-3, with TRBD2 matching 10 bases. This CDR3 is built from 16 residues. The germline V gene has CDR1 LGHNA and CDR2 YSLEER. Germline trimming cut 0 bases from V and 3 bases from J; bases unmatched to any gene: 3. CDR3 in amino acids: CASSQDLAGATDTQYF. The CDR3 bases are TGCGCCAGCAGCCAAGACCTAGCGGGGGCAACAGATACGCAGTATTTT.

The V call is TRBV5-1, the J call TRBJ2-1, with 9 bases aligning to TRBD2. After removal of 6 bases from V and 7 bases from J, the junction contained 14 bases not matched to a gene. The CDR3 totals 16 residues. Looked up from germline, CDR1 is SGHRS and CDR2 is YFSETQ. CDR3 sequence: CASMGSGSSESNEQFF. The DNA for the CDR3 is TGCGCCAGCATGGGTAGCGGGAGCAGCGAATCGAATGAGCAGTTCTTC.

The rearrangement uses TRBV7-2 and TRBJ1-5; 7 bases match TRBD1. V lost 3 bases to trimming and J lost 5 bases; unmatched junction nucleotides: 4. Per the germline V gene, CDR1 is SGHTA and CDR2 is FQGNSA. CDR3 length: 14 residues. CDR3 DNA sequence: TGTGCCAGCAGCTTTAGGCAGGGGGATCAGCCCCAGCATTTT. It is translated as CASSFRQGDQPQHF.

The CDR3: CASSFQLAERTDTQYF. Here the CDR3 DNA reads TGTGCCAGCAGCTTCCAACTAGCGGAGCGTACAGATACGCAGTATTTT. This chain links TRBV7-9 with TRBJ2-3; TRBD2 agrees at 8 bases. Germline CDR1 is SEHNR and CDR2 is FQNEAQ (reference sequence). The CDR3 sequence is 16 residues long. Losses at the gene ends were 3 bases for V and 3 bases for J; bases not matched to a gene: 8.

This clone was seen only once. The chain is built from TRBV19 and TRBJ2-7; D is undetermined. This CDR3 is built from 13 residues. Germline CDR1 reads LNHDA; CDR2 reads SQIVND (reference sequence). Trimming shortened V by 4 bases and J by 2 bases, and 9 bases separated the two germline ends. In DNA, the CDR3 is TGTGCCAGTAGTAGAGAGAAGCCCTACGAGCAGTACTTC. It yields the protein CASSREKPYEQYF.

The chain links TRBV25-1 to TRBJ2-2; D is perhaps TRBD1 (6 bases). CDR3 length: 17 amino acids. Per germline, CDR1 MGHDK and CDR2 SYGVNS. V lost 4 bases and J 3 bases, leaving 18 bases between the germline ends. CDR3 nucleotide sequence: TGTGCCAGCAGTGCCGTGGACAGAACCGACTACACCGGGGAGCTGTTTTTT. Protein product: CASSAVDRTDYTGELFF.

The chain couples TRBV6-5 to TRBJ2-3; 9 positions match TRBD2. CDR3 size: 14 residues. The germline V gene has CDR1 MNHEY and CDR2 SVGAGI. J was trimmed by 9 bases and V by 8 bases; bases with no gene match: 12. DNA for the CDR3: TGTGCCAGCTATTCGACAGGGAGCGGGGGGACGCAGTATTTT. This sequence encodes CASYSTGSGGTQYF.

The chain couples TRBV7-3 to TRBJ2-1, with D tentatively TRBD1 (5 bases). CDR3 size: 15 residues. CDR1 is SGHTA, CDR2 FQGTGA, per germline. V lost 5 bases and J 0 bases, leaving 11 bases between the germline ends. This CDR3 reads CASSGAQSSYNEQFF. As DNA, the CDR3 is TGTGCCAGCAGCGGGGCACAGAGCTCCTACAATGAGCAGTTCTTC.

The chain is built from TRBV7-2 and TRBJ2-2; 10 positions agree with TRBD1. This CDR3 has 17 residues. Germline CDR1 SGHTA, CDR2 FQGNSA. V lost 5 bases, J lost 6 bases, and 12 bases stayed unmatched. The CDR3 reads CASSLPLGQGPAGELFF. CDR3 DNA sequence: TGTGCCAGCAGCCTGCCGTTGGGACAGGGGCCTGCCGGGGAGCTGTTTTTT.

The rearrangement uses TRBV27 and TRBJ2-7, with TRBD1 identical over 7 bases. Germline CDR1 MNHEY, CDR2 SMNVEV (reference sequence). V trimming: 2 bases; J trimming: 2 bases; junction bases outside the gene matches: 6. The CDR3 spans 15 residues. CDR3 protein: CASSLIGTVPYEQYF. The CDR3 bases are TGTGCCAGCAGTTTAATCGGGACAGTGCCCTACGAGCAGTACTTC.

The chain has TRBV2 and TRBJ1-5; a weak D match, TRBD1 (5 bases). The length of the CDR3 is 14 residues. Deletions cut 8 bases from V and 0 bases from J, with 11 bases between. The germline CDR1 and CDR2 sequences are SNHLY and FYNNEI. CDR3: CASGGVYSNQPQHF. The CDR3 nucleotides read TGTGCCAGCGGGGGGGTGTATAGCAATCAGCCCCAGCATTTT.

The rearrangement joins TRBV9 to TRBJ2-1, with 7 bases identical to TRBD2. CDR1 and CDR2 (germline): SGDLS, YYNGEE. The CDR3 sequence is 15 residues long. V was pared by 2 bases and J by 6 bases, with 8 bases of the junction left unmatched. This CDR3 is CASSVGLGGRNEQFF. DNA for the CDR3: TGTGCCAGCAGCGTCGGACTAGGAGGACGCAATGAGCAGTTCTTC.

The chain uses TRBV11-3 and TRBJ2-1; 15 nucleotides line up with TRBD2. Germline lookup yields CDR1 SGHNT and CDR2 YENEEA. CDR3 length equals 16 residues. V shed 1 base, J shed 7 bases, and the junction held 2 bases outside the gene matches. The CDR3 here is CASSLGGLAGGNEQFF. Written as DNA, the CDR3 is TGTGCCAGCAGCTTAGGGGGACTAGCGGGAGGTAATGAGCAGTTCTTC.

This chain links TRBV19 with TRBJ1-5, with TRBD1 matching over 7 bases. Germline V gives CDR1 LNHDA, CDR2 SQIVND (reference sequence). The CDR3 consists of 15 residues. V was pared by 4 bases and J by 4 bases, with 7 bases of the junction left unmatched. CDR3 sequence reads: CASSKETGRNQPQHF. CDR3 in DNA: TGTGCCAGTAGTAAGGAGACAGGGCGGAATCAGCCCCAGCATTTT.

This chain connects TRBV4-3 to TRBJ2-7, with D tentatively TRBD2 (6 bases). The CDR3 totals 16 residues. Germline V gives CDR1 LGHNA, CDR2 YSLEER. The germline V and J ends were trimmed by 0 bases and 2 bases, with 14 bases remaining between them. The CDR3 spells CASSQDSGGDPYEQYF. CDR3 bases: TGCGCCAGCAGCCAAGATTCCGGCGGGGACCCCTACGAGCAGTACTTC.

This sequence joins TRBV6-5 and TRBJ2-5; TRBD1 matches at 7 bases. The CDR3 totals 14 residues. The V gene end was trimmed by 6 bases and the J gene end by 2 bases; junction bases not matched to a gene: 6. Germline V lookup: CDR1 MNHEY, CDR2 SVGAGI. The CDR3 DNA sequence: TGTGCCAGCAGGGGGACAGTATATCAAGAGACCCAGTACTTC. As protein: CASRGTVYQETQYF.

This clone was seen only once. This chain joins TRBV6-5 and TRBJ1-5, with 9 bases aligning to TRBD1. The V gene's germline CDR1 is MNHEY and CDR2 SVGAGI. J gave up 4 bases and V 8 bases, and 9 bases lay outside the gene matches. The CDR3 extends over 15 amino acids. The CDR3 sequence is CASGPGTGNNQPQHF. DNA of the CDR3: TGTGCCAGCGGTCCCGGGACAGGGAATAATCAGCCCCAGCATTTT.

This clone was counted once. The V call is TRBV4-2, the J call TRBJ2-7, with 7 positions matching TRBD1. The V segment lost 0 bases and the J segment 4 bases; nucleotides outside the gene matches: 6. Germline values: CDR1 LGHNA, CDR2 YNFKEQ. The CDR3 loop spans 15 amino acids. The CDR3 is CASSQDLGGRYEQYF. Here the CDR3 DNA reads TGTGCCAGCAGCCAAGATCTAGGGGGCCGATACGAGCAGTACTTC.

The chain employs TRBV5-4 and TRBJ2-7; maybe TRBD1 (5 bases). The CDR3 runs 13 residues. Germline assignment: CDR1 SGHNT and CDR2 YYREEE (reference sequence). The ends were cut back, 4 bases at V and 6 bases at J, with 14 bases in the middle. CDR3 DNA: TGTGCCAGCAGCAGGGGCGGTCCTGCCGAGCAGTACTTC. Its translation is CASSRGGPAEQYF.

This chain joins TRBV28 and TRBJ2-2, with 8 bases fitting TRBD1. The J segment lost 1 base and the V segment lost 4 bases, leaving 5 bases of the junction unmatched. Germline V gives CDR1 MDHEN, CDR2 SYDVKM. CDR3 length: 16 residues. CDR3 loop: CASSSLGTGNTGELFF. The CDR3 DNA follows: TGTGCCAGCAGTTCCCTAGGGACAGGGAACACCGGGGAGCTGTTTTTT.

The chain employs TRBV14 and TRBJ2-5; 7 bases are shared with TRBD2. The V segment lost 0 bases and the J segment 5 bases; nucleotides outside the gene matches: 9. There are 16 residues in the CDR3. Germline V gene sequence: CDR1 SGHDN, CDR2 FVKESK. CDR3 region: CASSQDRGGEGETQYF. The CDR3 nucleotides read TGTGCCAGCAGCCAAGATCGTGGCGGGGAGGGGGAGACCCAGTACTTC. Complete variable domain (other parts from reference TRBV14 and TRBJ2-5): EAGVTQFPSHSVIEKGQTVTLRCDPISGHDNLYWYRRVMGKEIKFLLHFVKESKQDESGMPNNRFLAERTGGTYSTLKVQPAELEDSGVYFCASSQDRGGEGETQYFGPGTRLLVL.

The chain couples TRBV3-1 (or the pseudogene TRBV3-2) to TRBJ1-1, with TRBD1 matching over 8 bases. V lost 2 bases, J lost 4 bases, and 3 bases stayed unmatched. The CDR3 has 14 residues. Germline V gives CDR1 LGHDT, CDR2 YNNKEL (reference sequence). CDR3 protein: CASSQFGQGTEAFF. For the CDR3, the DNA is TGTGCCAGCAGCCAATTCGGACAGGGCACTGAAGCTTTCTTT.